One and the same sample provided the 17 T cell receptor beta chains below, sequenced in a study of cytomegalovirus exposure and HLA in healthy donors listed by TCRdb under 2017. Libraries were built with the immunoSEQ multiplex PCR assay. A mixture of 60 forward primers for TCR Vbeta segments and 13 reverse primers for TCR Jbeta segments was used in the multiplex PCR. TCRdb obtained this table from immuneACCESS and retained in-frame rearrangements with V and J assigned. These tables miss some clones; where compared with another copy, unresolved V genes account for less than half of the shortfall, and the remainder is unexplained. This sample comprises roughly 130,000 clones, about 79% of them detected only once. 2% to 2.5% of the sample is taken by the ten largest. The sample taken for sequencing was PBMCs. The source is a man between 18 and 35 years old in good health and CMV-seronegative.

This clone was detected a few times. The V call is TRBV2, the J call TRBJ1-1; D is ambiguous. This CDR3 contains 11 residues. Looked up from germline, CDR1 is SNHLY and CDR2 is FYNNEI. V was clipped by 6 bases and J by 7 bases, with 9 bases between them. This CDR3 reads CASRAGSEAFF. The CDR3 DNA is TGTGCCAGCAGGGCCGGGAGTGAAGCTTTCTTT.

This clone turned up a few times. The chain links TRBV4-3 to TRBJ2-5; D call uncertain. The J call may be faulty, since TRBJ2-7 better matches the DNA end. CDR1 LGHNA and CDR2 YSLEER come from the germline V gene. The CDR3 extends over 14 amino acids. CDR3 residues: CASSQEEAQYEQYF. CDR3 nucleotide sequence: TGCGCCAGCAGCCAAGAAGAGGCTCAATACGAGCAGTACTTC.

V and J are TRBV5-6 and TRBJ2-3; 11 bases align to TRBD2. V was pared by 2 bases and J by 4 bases, with 15 bases of the junction left unmatched. The CDR3 length is 19 residues. Per germline, CDR1 SGHDT and CDR2 YYEEEE. The DNA of the CDR3 is TGTGCCAGCAGCTTTGCCCTGGCCTGGATAGCGGGAGGGCCAGATACGCAGTATTTT. Translated, it gives CASSFALAWIAGGPDTQYF.

This clone was seen a single time. The V call is TRBV11-3, the J call TRBJ2-7, with D perhaps matching TRBD2 (6 bases). Per germline, CDR1 SGHNT and CDR2 YENEEA. V was trimmed by 5 bases and J by 6 bases, leaving 23 bases between them. CDR3 length: 16 residues. CDR3 in DNA: TGTGCCAGCAGCCCTAGTTTTGACCCGGGGGTGTTCGAGCAGTACTTC. Translation gives CASSPSFDPGVFEQYF.

The V and J genes are TRBV9 and TRBJ1-1; no clear D. Deletions cut 2 bases from V and 0 bases from J, with 8 bases between. Germline values: CDR1 SGDLS, CDR2 YYNGEE. The CDR3 has 14 residues. CDR3 sequence reads: CASSVDTMNTEAFF. The CDR3 coding sequence is TGTGCCAGCAGCGTCGACACCATGAACACTGAAGCTTTCTTT.

The chain uses TRBV7-6 and TRBJ2-3, with D maybe TRBD2 (5 bases). CDR1 and CDR2 (germline): SGHVS, FNYEAQ. The CDR3 is made up of 14 amino acids. Trimming pared 5 bases from V and 2 bases from J, leaving 11 bases between. CDR3 protein: CASSILATTDTQYF. Written as DNA, the CDR3 is TGTGCCAGCAGCATCCTAGCCACCACAGATACGCAGTATTTT.

This clone was detected only a few times. The genes are TRBV27 and TRBJ2-3; a weak D match, TRBD2 (5 bases). Trimming took 3 bases from V and 8 from J, leaving 24 bases between them. The CDR3 runs to 17 residues. Per germline, CDR1 MNHEY and CDR2 SMNVEV (reference sequence). CDR3 in amino acids: CASSFDPDSTKIGTQYF. The CDR3 DNA is TGTGCCAGCAGTTTCGACCCCGATTCGACTAAGATTGGTACGCAGTATTTT.

In its sample, this clone was seen a few times. CDR3 protein: CASSFQVAGVNTGELFF. The CDR3 region has the DNA TGTGCCAGCAGTTTCCAAGTAGCGGGAGTGAACACCGGGGAGCTGTTTTTT. This sequence joins TRBV27 and TRBJ2-2; 9 bases are shared with TRBD2. Trimming took 3 bases from V and 1 from J; bases not matched to a gene: 6. This CDR3 is built from 17 residues. From germline, CDR1 is MNHEY and CDR2 SMNVEV (reference sequence).

The chain recombines TRBV18 with TRBJ2-7; possible D gene TRBD1, 6 bases. The CDR3 extends over 15 amino acids. V lost 2 bases to trimming and J lost 6 bases, with 17 bases between them. Germline V lookup: CDR1 KGHSH, CDR2 LQKENI. CDR3 sequence: CASSPVRTDPLEQYF. CDR3 nucleotide sequence: TGTGCCAGCTCACCAGTCCGGACAGACCCCCTCGAGCAGTACTTC. The full variable domain, in which reference TRBV18 and TRBJ2-7 provide the parts outside the CDR3, is NAGVMQNPRHLVRRRGQEARLRCSPMKGHSHVYWYRQLPEEGLKFMVYLQKENIIDESGMPKERFSAEFPKEGPSILRIQQVVRGDSAAYFCASSPVRTDPLEQYFGPGTRLTVT.

V gene TRBV5-4 combines with J gene TRBJ2-1; 8 bases are shared with TRBD2. The CDR3 contains 14 residues. Germline lookup yields CDR1 SGHNT and CDR2 YYREEE (reference sequence). The ends lost 6 bases at V and 1 base at J; junction bases unmatched: 3. DNA for the CDR3: TGTGCCAGCACAGCGGGAGATTCCTACAATGAGCAGTTCTTC. Protein product: CASTAGDSYNEQFF.

The chain is built from TRBV19 and TRBJ2-7; TRBD2 is a possible D gene (6 bases). The CDR3 runs 16 residues. V shed 4 bases and J shed 4 bases, with 20 bases lying between them. Per germline, CDR1 LNHDA and CDR2 SQIVND (reference sequence). The CDR3 sequence: CASSTQAGVGGYEQYF. As DNA, the CDR3 is TGTGCCAGTAGTACCCAGGCGGGCGTGGGAGGATACGAGCAGTACTTC. Together with reference TRBV19 and TRBJ2-7, the CDR3 gives the full variable domain: DGGITQSPKYLFRKEGQNVTLSCEQNLNHDAMYWYRQDPGQGLRLIYYSQIVNDFQKGDIAEGYSVSREKKESFPLTVTSAQKNPTAFYLCASSTQAGVGGYEQYFGPGTRLTVT.

The chain joins TRBV30 to TRBJ1-1, with D uncertain. CDR1 and CDR2 (germline): GTSNPN, SVGIG (reference sequence). V lost 0 bases, J lost 8 bases, and 19 bases lay in between. The CDR3 extends over 15 amino acids. For the CDR3, the DNA is TGTGCCTGGAGTGTACTTGGTGCCCTGAACCGCGAAGCTTTCTTT. Its translation: CAWSVLGALNREAFF.

The chain uses TRBV2 and TRBJ2-1; TRBD2 matches 9 bases. Germline V gives CDR1 SNHLY, CDR2 FYNNEI. V trimming: 4 bases; J trimming: 7 bases; junction bases outside the gene matches: 17. The CDR3 covers 18 residues. The CDR3, as DNA: TGTGCCAGCAGTGTCGACCTCGGGACTAGCATATCGCAAAATGAGCAGTTCTTC. The encoded protein is CASSVDLGTSISQNEQFF.

The genes are TRBV27 and TRBJ1-4; TRBD1 might be the D (6 bases). Deletions cut 3 bases from V and 8 bases from J, with 16 bases between. The CDR3 extends over 15 amino acids. CDR1 is MNHEY and CDR2 is SMNVEV in the germline V gene (reference sequence). The CDR3 DNA is TGTGCCAGCAGTTTTTTCTCTGGGGGCTACGAAAAACTGTTTTTT. It codes for CASSFFSGGYEKLFF.

This sequence joins TRBV7-6 and TRBJ2-1; 7 nucleotides agree with TRBD1. Looked up from germline, CDR1 is SGHVS and CDR2 is FNYEAQ. The CDR3 is 13 residues long. The V gene end was trimmed by 5 bases and the J gene end by 15 bases; junction bases not matched to a gene: 13. The CDR3 protein is CASSLDTRGQRFF. The CDR3 coding sequence is TGTGCCAGCAGCCTCGACACTAGGGGGCAGAGGTTCTTC. Combining the CDR3 with reference TRBV7-6 and TRBJ2-1 gives the whole variable domain GAGVSQSPRYKVTKRGQDVALRCDPISGHVSLYWYRQALGQGPEFLTYFNYEAQQDKSGLPNDRFSAERPEGSISTLTIQRTEQRDSAMYRCASSLDTRGQRFFGPGTRLTVL.

The genes are TRBV18 and TRBJ1-1; D is perhaps TRBD1 (5 bases). Germline V gene lookup returns CDR1 KGHSH and CDR2 LQKENI. This CDR3 region has 14 residues. Trimming left V 6 bases short and J 1 base short, with 12 bases between. DNA of the CDR3: TGTGCCAGCTCGGGATCACAGGCGAACACTGAAGCTTTCTTT. Translated, it gives CASSGSQANTEAFF.

This clone occurred a few times. The rearrangement joins TRBV19 to TRBJ2-2, with 8 bases matching TRBD1. Germline loops: CDR1 LNHDA, CDR2 SQIVND (reference sequence). With V trimmed by 7 bases and J by 4 bases, 5 bases remained unmatched. This CDR3 is 14 amino acids long. The CDR3 region is CASNPGQVTGELFF. The CDR3 DNA reads as TGTGCCAGTAATCCGGGACAGGTCACCGGGGAGCTGTTTTTT.